Listed below are T cell receptor beta chains from one sample, sequenced in a study of PD-1 blockade in classical Hodgkin lymphoma. Generated by immunoSEQ multiplex PCR, the TCRdb table keeps only in-frame clones and is missing some. The table records around 19,000 clones, roughly 89% of them present only once. This specimen consisted of peripheral blood mononuclear cells (PBMCs), obtained before the second cycle of nivolumab. These receptors were obtained from a human donor with classical Hodgkin lymphoma. Both conserved end residues are part of each CDR3. The D gene is left open where the match is weak. Not every row has a clone size; where given, it reads once, few, many or a size class.

clone size: -
CDR3 length: 15
D gene: TRBD2
J gene: TRBJ2-3
V gene: TRBV14
CDR3 DNA: TGTGCCAGCAGTTCCACTAGCGGGGTCACAGATACGCAGTATTTT
CDR3 protein: CASSSTSGVTDTQYF

clone size: -
CDR3 length: 16
D gene: -
J gene: TRBJ2-5
V gene: TRBV13
CDR3 DNA: TGTGCCAGCAGCCCGAGCCGGGACTTGGGACACGAGACCCAGTACTTC
CDR3 protein: CASSPSRDLGHETQYF

clone size: -
CDR3 length: 16
D gene: -
J gene: TRBJ2-1
V gene: TRBV4-1
CDR3 DNA: TGCGCCAGCAGCCGAGTGGGGTCCTCCTCCTACAATGAGCAGTTCTTC
CDR3 protein: CASSRVGSSSYNEQFF

clone size: -
CDR3 length: 13
D gene: -
J gene: TRBJ1-1
V gene: TRBV11-3
CDR3 DNA: TGTGCCAGCAGCTTAGAGAGGAACACTGAAGCTTTCTTT
CDR3 protein: CASSLERNTEAFF

clone size: -
CDR3 length: 15
D gene: TRBD1
J gene: TRBJ2-1
V gene: TRBV5-1
CDR3 DNA: TGCGCCAGCAGCTTGTGGGGGACAGCTGACAATGAGCAGTTCTTC
CDR3 protein: CASSLWGTADNEQFF

clone size: -
CDR3 length: 12
D gene: -
J gene: TRBJ2-7
V gene: TRBV6-1
CDR3 DNA: TGTGCCAGTTCTGTGTATTCCTACGAGCAGTACTTC
CDR3 protein: CASSVYSYEQYF

clone size: -
CDR3 length: 16
D gene: TRBD1
J gene: TRBJ1-2
V gene: TRBV6-5
CDR3 DNA: TGTGCCAGCAGTTACCCACCGGGACAGGGGAGCTATGGCTACACCTTC
CDR3 protein: CASSYPPGQGSYGYTF

clone size: -
CDR3 length: 14
D gene: TRBD1
J gene: TRBJ2-6
V gene: TRBV29-1
CDR3 DNA: TGCAGCGTTCAGGGGGCTTATGGGGCCAACGTCCTGACTTTC
CDR3 protein: CSVQGAYGANVLTF

clone size: -
CDR3 length: 17
D gene: -
J gene: TRBJ2-5
V gene: TRBV5-1
CDR3 DNA: TGCGCCAGCAGCTTTAACGCTCTAGGTCGCACTCAAGAGACCCAGTACTTC
CDR3 protein: CASSFNALGRTQETQYF

clone size: -
CDR3 length: 16
D gene: TRBD2
J gene: TRBJ2-4
V gene: TRBV18
CDR3 DNA: TGTGCCAGCTCACCACGTCAGCGGGGGGACAAAAACATTCAGTACTTC
CDR3 protein: CASSPRQRGDKNIQYF

clone size: -
CDR3 length: 12
D gene: -
J gene: TRBJ2-2
V gene: TRBV2
CDR3 DNA: TGTGCCAGCAGAGGGGACACCGGGGAGCTGTTTTTT
CDR3 protein: CASRGDTGELFF

clone size: -
CDR3 length: 18
D gene: TRBD2
J gene: TRBJ2-2
V gene: TRBV7-2
CDR3 DNA: TGTGCCAGCAGCTTAGTCCCGACTAGCGGGGTGAACACCGGGGAGCTGTTTTTT
CDR3 protein: CASSLVPTSGVNTGELFF

clone size: -
CDR3 length: 16
D gene: -
J gene: TRBJ1-4
V gene: TRBV7-9
CDR3 DNA: TGTGCCAGCAGCTTAGAGTCCCTGCAGGCTAATGAAAAACTGTTTTTT
CDR3 protein: CASSLESLQANEKLFF

clone size: once
CDR3 length: 15
D gene: -
J gene: TRBJ2-3
V gene: TRBV6-4
CDR3 DNA: TGTGCCAGCAGTGACTCTCTGGGGGGCCTTGATACGCAGTATTTT
CDR3 protein: CASSDSLGGLDTQYF

clone size: -
CDR3 length: 16
D gene: -
J gene: TRBJ1-3
V gene: TRBV7-9
CDR3 DNA: TGTGCCAGCAGTCAGGACGGATCGATCTCTGGAAACACCATATATTTT
CDR3 protein: CASSQDGSISGNTIYF

clone size: -
CDR3 length: 12
D gene: -
J gene: TRBJ2-3
V gene: TRBV9
CDR3 DNA: TGTGCCAGCAGCGTGGGTGGAGATACGCAGTATTTT
CDR3 protein: CASSVGGDTQYF

clone size: -
CDR3 length: 13
D gene: -
J gene: TRBJ2-2
V gene: TRBV5-1
CDR3 DNA: TGCGCCAGCAGCTTGAGAACCACCGGGGAGCTGTTTTTT
CDR3 protein: CASSLRTTGELFF

clone size: once
CDR3 length: 15
D gene: -
J gene: TRBJ1-4
V gene: TRBV7-9
CDR3 DNA: TGTGCCAGCAGCTTGTCGATGTTGAAGGGAGAAAAACTGTTTTTT
CDR3 protein: CASSLSMLKGEKLFF

clone size: -
CDR3 length: 14
D gene: TRBD1
J gene: TRBJ1-1
V gene: TRBV6-5
CDR3 DNA: TGTGCCAGCAGCGCGTCGACAGGGCGGACTGAAGCTTTCTTT
CDR3 protein: CASSASTGRTEAFF

clone size: -
CDR3 length: 16
D gene: TRBD2
J gene: TRBJ2-7
V gene: TRBV7-8
CDR3 DNA: TGTGCCAGCAGCTTAGGGGATAGCGGGGGGGCCTACGAGCAGTACTTC
CDR3 protein: CASSLGDSGGAYEQYF

clone size: -
CDR3 length: 14
D gene: -
J gene: TRBJ2-1
V gene: TRBV4-1
CDR3 DNA: TGCGCCAGCAGCCAAATTAACGGGGACAATGAGCAGTTCTTC
CDR3 protein: CASSQINGDNEQFF

clone size: -
CDR3 length: 14
D gene: TRBD1
J gene: TRBJ2-5
V gene: TRBV5-1
CDR3 DNA: TGCGCCACCGGACAGGGATCGGAACAGGAGACCCAGTACTTC
CDR3 protein: CATGQGSEQETQYF

clone size: -
CDR3 length: 13
D gene: -
J gene: TRBJ2-7
V gene: TRBV7-9
CDR3 DNA: TGTGCCAGCAGCTTAGCGGTTTCGTACGAGCAGTACTTC
CDR3 protein: CASSLAVSYEQYF

clone size: -
CDR3 length: 14
D gene: -
J gene: TRBJ2-2
V gene: TRBV5-1
CDR3 DNA: TGCGCCAGCAGCTTCAAGGGGGTACCCGGGGAGCTGTTTTTT
CDR3 protein: CASSFKGVPGELFF

clone size: -
CDR3 length: 13
D gene: -
J gene: TRBJ1-1
V gene: TRBV6-5
CDR3 DNA: TGTGCCAGCAGTTCTACCAGGGCCACTGAAGCTTTCTTT
CDR3 protein: CASSSTRATEAFF

clone size: -
CDR3 length: 13
D gene: -
J gene: TRBJ1-1
V gene: TRBV7-8
CDR3 DNA: TGTGCCAGCAGCTTAGCCTTAGCCACTGAAGCTTTCTTT
CDR3 protein: CASSLALATEAFF

clone size: -
CDR3 length: 15
D gene: -
J gene: TRBJ1-2
V gene: TRBV19
CDR3 DNA: TGTGCCAGACATCGTAGGGGCCGATTTGACTATGGCTACACCTTC
CDR3 protein: CARHRRGRFDYGYTF

clone size: -
CDR3 length: 14
D gene: -
J gene: TRBJ2-7
V gene: TRBV4-3
CDR3 DNA: TGCGCCAGCAGCCAAGATGGGGGACCCTACGAGCAGTACTTC
CDR3 protein: CASSQDGGPYEQYF

clone size: -
CDR3 length: 14
D gene: TRBD2
J gene: TRBJ2-2
V gene: TRBV4-3
CDR3 DNA: TGCGCCAGCAGCGGAGGACTAGCGGCCGGGGAGCTGTTTTTT
CDR3 protein: CASSGGLAAGELFF

clone size: -
CDR3 length: 15
D gene: -
J gene: TRBJ2-7
V gene: TRBV6-5
CDR3 DNA: TGTGCCAGCAGGCGGCCCGGAGGGGGGTCGGACGAGCAGTACTTC
CDR3 protein: CASRRPGGGSDEQYF

clone size: -
CDR3 length: 16
D gene: TRBD1
J gene: TRBJ2-1
V gene: TRBV10-2
CDR3 DNA: TGCGCCAGCAGTGTCACCATCGGGACAGTTGGGAATGAGCAGTTCTTC
CDR3 protein: CASSVTIGTVGNEQFF

clone size: -
CDR3 length: 17
D gene: -
J gene: TRBJ2-3
V gene: TRBV7-3
CDR3 DNA: TGTGCCAGCAGCTTAATCGGGCAGCCTAACAGCACAGATACGCAGTATTTT
CDR3 protein: CASSLIGQPNSTDTQYF

clone size: -
CDR3 length: 14
D gene: -
J gene: TRBJ2-5
V gene: TRBV5-1
CDR3 DNA: TGCGCCAGCAGCTTGGCGGGGAACCAAGAGACCCAGTACTTC
CDR3 protein: CASSLAGNQETQYF

clone size: -
CDR3 length: 13
D gene: TRBD2
J gene: TRBJ2-1
V gene: TRBV11-3
CDR3 DNA: TGTGCCAGCAGCTTGGGAGGGTTTCGTGAGCAGTTCTTC
CDR3 protein: CASSLGGFREQFF

clone size: -
CDR3 length: 15
D gene: TRBD1
J gene: TRBJ2-7
V gene: TRBV5-1
CDR3 DNA: TGCGCCAGCAGCTCTAGCGGGACAGGGGGTCTCGAGCAGTACTTC
CDR3 protein: CASSSSGTGGLEQYF

clone size: -
CDR3 length: 15
D gene: -
J gene: TRBJ1-2
V gene: TRBV2
CDR3 DNA: TGTGCCAGCATGGCGGTATGGGGGGGTTTTGCTGGCTACACCTTC
CDR3 protein: CASMAVWGGFAGYTF

clone size: once
CDR3 length: 14
D gene: TRBD1
J gene: TRBJ2-7
V gene: TRBV18
CDR3 DNA: TGTGCCAGCTCACCAAGGGACAGTCTAGGGGAGCAGTACTTC
CDR3 protein: CASSPRDSLGEQYF

clone size: -
CDR3 length: 14
D gene: -
J gene: TRBJ1-1
V gene: TRBV5-1
CDR3 DNA: TGCGCCAGCAGCTTGGCCGGGGGTCGGACTGAAGCTTTCTTT
CDR3 protein: CASSLAGGRTEAFF

clone size: -
CDR3 length: 15
D gene: -
J gene: TRBJ2-3
V gene: TRBV5-6
CDR3 DNA: TGTGCCAGCAGCTTGGAGTGGGAGTTCACAGATACGCAGTATTTT
CDR3 protein: CASSLEWEFTDTQYF

clone size: -
CDR3 length: 15
D gene: TRBD1
J gene: TRBJ1-2
V gene: TRBV29-1
CDR3 DNA: TGCAGCGTTGAAGCTGGGGACAGTTTTAACTATGGCTACACCTTC
CDR3 protein: CSVEAGDSFNYGYTF

clone size: -
CDR3 length: 14
D gene: -
J gene: TRBJ1-6
V gene: TRBV7-9
CDR3 DNA: TGTGCCAGCAGCTTTGGGGGGGCCAATTCACCCCTCCACTTT
CDR3 protein: CASSFGGANSPLHF

clone size: few
CDR3 length: 15
D gene: -
J gene: TRBJ1-6
V gene: TRBV7-8
CDR3 DNA: TGTGCCAGCAGCTACCAGACAGCGGGTAATTCACCCCTCCACTTT
CDR3 protein: CASSYQTAGNSPLHF

clone size: -
CDR3 length: 15
D gene: -
J gene: TRBJ2-5
V gene: TRBV5-1
CDR3 DNA: TGCGCCAGCAGCTTGGATGGCCGACAGGAGGAGACCCAGTACTTC
CDR3 protein: CASSLDGRQEETQYF

clone size: -
CDR3 length: 15
D gene: -
J gene: TRBJ1-2
V gene: TRBV5-1
CDR3 DNA: TGCGCCAGCAGCCCGGACGAGGGGCGCGGCTATGGCTACACCTTC
CDR3 protein: CASSPDEGRGYGYTF

clone size: -
CDR3 length: 15
D gene: -
J gene: TRBJ1-1
V gene: TRBV6-6
CDR3 DNA: TGTGCCAGCAGTTACGGGGACCTCTTGAACACTGAAGCTTTCTTT
CDR3 protein: CASSYGDLLNTEAFF

clone size: -
CDR3 length: 21
D gene: -
J gene: TRBJ2-3
V gene: TRBV27
CDR3 DNA: TGTGCCAGCAGGAGTTTTTTAGGGTTGAGAGTACACGTGCCCTACACAGATACGCAGTATTTT
CDR3 protein: CASRSFLGLRVHVPYTDTQYF

clone size: -
CDR3 length: 15
D gene: TRBD1
J gene: TRBJ1-1
V gene: TRBV7-2
CDR3 DNA: TGTGCCAGCAGCGCAGGGGGGACAGGGAGCACTGAAGCTTTCTTT
CDR3 protein: CASSAGGTGSTEAFF

clone size: -
CDR3 length: 13
D gene: -
J gene: TRBJ1-3
V gene: TRBV6-5
CDR3 DNA: TGTGCCAGCAGTCCTGATTTGAGAAACACCATATATTTT
CDR3 protein: CASSPDLRNTIYF

clone size: -
CDR3 length: 16
D gene: -
J gene: TRBJ1-4
V gene: TRBV5-1
CDR3 DNA: TGCGCCAGCAGATCCCTGGGCGTGTCGGGGTTTGAAAAACTGTTTTTT
CDR3 protein: CASRSLGVSGFEKLFF